The rows below give T cell receptor beta chains drawn from one sample of a study of response to subunit inactivated influenza vaccine. In TCRdb, the RT-PCR reads were re-called with MiXCR into one record per CDR3 protein. The sample lists some 600,000 distinct CDR3 sequences, about 14% occurring once. The source was PBMCs from blood, collected less than 15 days before vaccination. These TCRs come from a man in his fifties who received an inactivated influenza vaccine. Each CDR3 is given with its conserved first and last residue. The D gene is left open where the match is weak. Expanded clones get a size class; other rows say once, few or many, or leave the size out.

TRBJ2-5 | TRBD2 | few | TRBV12-5 | CASGAGLAGSETQYF | TGTGCTAGTGGGGCGGGACTAGCGGGATCAGAGACCCAGTACTTC
TRBJ2-1 | TRBD2 | few | TRBV18 | CASSPPASGFYNEQFF | TGTGCCAGCTCACCACCGGCTAGCGGTTTCTACAATGAGCAGTTCTTC
TRBJ2-7 | TRBD2 | . | TRBV20-1 | CSPRTSSTYEQYF | TGCAGTCCCCGGACTAGTTCGACCTACGAGCAGTACTTC
TRBJ2-7 | . | . | TRBV5-1 | CASSLNPGSSYEQYF | TGCGCCAGCAGCTTGAACCCAGGGAGCTCCTACGAGCAGTACTTC
TRBJ2-5 | . | few | TRBV20-1 | CSAPPTGQKETQYF | TGCAGTGCTCCCCCCACTGGGCAGAAAGAGACCCAGTACTTC
TRBJ1-4 | . | . | TRBV5-5 | CASSLEGSLNEKLFF | TGTGCCAGCAGCTTGGAGGGCAGTCTTAATGAAAAACTGTTTTTT
TRBJ2-3 | . | . | TRBV29-1 | CSVGGDTQYF | TGCAGCGTTGGGGGAGATACGCAGTATTTT
TRBJ2-3 | . | . | TRBV20-1 | CSASDRGRAPADTQYF | TGCAGTGCTAGTGATCGGGGCAGGGCCCCAGCAGATACGCAGTATTTT
TRBJ2-6 | TRBD1 | few | TRBV11-2 | CASSRTGTANSGANVLTF | TGTGCCAGCAGCCGAACCGGGACAGCGAACTCTGGGGCCAACGTCCTGACTTTC
TRBJ2-5 | TRBD2 | few | TRBV10-3 | CAISASGGGETQYF | TGTGCCATCAGTGCCAGCGGGGGAGGGGAGACCCAGTACTTC
TRBJ2-5 | . | . | TRBV2 | CASSEGGQETQYF | TGTGCCAGCAGTGAAGGAGGCCAAGAGACCCAGTACTTC
TRBJ1-2 | . | few | TRBV5-5 | CASSLARGYYGYTF | TGTGCCAGCAGCTTGGCCAGGGGCTACTATGGCTACACCTTC
TRBJ2-3 | TRBD2 | . | TRBV7-6 | CASSFKPGLAGGTDTQYF | TGTGCCAGCAGCTTTAAGCCGGGACTAGCGGGGGGCACAGATACGCAGTATTTT
TRBJ2-1 | TRBD2 | . | TRBV20-1 | CSAREAGSSYNEQFF | TGCAGTGCTAGAGAAGCGGGGAGCTCCTACAATGAGCAGTTCTTC
TRBJ2-3 | TRBD2 | . | TRBV4-3 | CASSQSTSGKVTDTQYF | TGCGCCAGCAGCCAGTCAACTAGCGGGAAGGTTACAGATACGCAGTATTTT
TRBJ2-1 | . | many | TRBV7-2 | CASSLIAGYNEQFF | TGTGCCAGCAGCTTAATTGCCGGCTACAATGAGCAGTTCTTC
TRBJ2-1 | . | . | TRBV5-1 | CASRVPGSRNEQFF | TGCGCCAGCAGGGTTCCGGGATCTCGGAATGAGCAGTTCTTC
TRBJ2-1 | TRBD1 | few | TRBV3-1 | CASSQDLPGTGGYNEQFF | TGTGCCAGCAGCCAAGACTTACCCGGGACAGGGGGCTACAATGAGCAGTTCTTC
TRBJ2-2 | . | few | TRBV3-1 | CASSQSSGELFF | TGTGCCAGCAGCCAATCATCCGGGGAGCTGTTTTTT
TRBJ2-5 | TRBD2 | many | TRBV5-1 | CASSRRLAGQETQYF | TGCGCCAGCAGCCGGCGACTAGCGGGGCAAGAGACCCAGTACTTC
TRBJ2-3 | TRBD2 | few | TRBV20-1 | CSASASGSADTQYF | TGCAGTGCTAGTGCTAGCGGGTCTGCCGATACGCAGTATTTT
TRBJ2-2 | TRBD1 | . | TRBV18 | CASYRGENAGELFF | TGTGCCAGCTACAGGGGGGAGAACGCCGGGGAGCTGTTTTTT
TRBJ1-3 | . | . | TRBV28 | CASSLRGPTSGNTIYF | TGTGCCAGCAGTTTGCGAGGGCCTACCTCTGGAAACACCATATATTTT
TRBJ1-5 | . | . | TRBV5-1 | CASSLMGDQPQHF | TGCGCCAGCAGCTTGATGGGGGATCAGCCCCAGCATTTT
TRBJ2-3 | . | few | TRBV27 | CASGVGGTDTQYF | TGTGCCAGCGGAGTAGGGGGAACAGATACGCAGTATTTT
TRBJ2-7 | TRBD1 | . | TRBV12-3/TRBV12-4 | CASARGGQGGDEQYF | TGTGCCAGCGCTCGAGGGGGACAGGGGGGCGACGAGCAGTACTTC
TRBJ2-5 | . | few | TRBV27 | CASSSRDTFWETQYF | TGTGCCAGCAGTTCCCGGGACACTTTTTGGGAGACCCAGTACTTC
TRBJ1-1 | TRBD1 | . | TRBV12-3/TRBV12-4 | CASRPGGPNTEAFF | TGTGCCAGCAGGCCAGGGGGACCGAACACTGAAGCTTTCTTT
TRBJ2-7 | TRBD1 | . | TRBV4-2 | CASSQVPGQGYEQYF | TGTGCCAGCAGCCAAGTACCGGGACAGGGCTACGAGCAGTACTTC
TRBJ1-4 | . | few | TRBV11-2 | CASSTGRNEKLFF | TGTGCCAGCAGCACGGGCCGGAATGAAAAACTGTTTTTT
TRBJ2-3 | TRBD2 | . | TRBV25-1 | CASSVPGLADTQYF | TGTGCCAGCAGTGTCCCGGGACTAGCGGATACGCAGTATTTT
TRBJ2-2 | . | . | TRBV7-8 | CASSLAFLSGELFF | TGTGCCAGCAGCTTAGCGTTCCTGTCCGGGGAGCTGTTTTTT
TRBJ2-7 | . | . | TRBV28 | CASSSPSALSYEQYF | TGTGCCAGCAGTTCCCCTAGCGCCCTCTCCTACGAGCAGTACTTC
TRBJ2-7 | TRBD2 | . | TRBV28 | CASSFTPKTSGSEQYF | TGTGCCAGCAGTTTCACCCCTAAGACTAGCGGGAGCGAGCAGTACTTC
TRBJ2-2 | . | few | TRBV4-3 | CASSQGLVAGELFF | TGCGCCAGCAGCCAAGGGCTAGTAGCCGGGGAGCTGTTTTTT
TRBJ2-2 | TRBD1 | . | TRBV6-1 | CASNYGTGSGELFF | TGTGCCAGCAACTACGGGACAGGGTCCGGGGAGCTGTTTTTT
TRBJ1-4 | . | . | TRBV30 | CAWSGLGKKLFF | TGTGCCTGGAGTGGACTGGGGAAAAAACTGTTTTTT
TRBJ2-5 | TRBD2 | . | TRBV7-9 | CASSSRLAVPETQYF | TGTGCCAGCAGCTCGAGACTAGCGGTCCCAGAGACCCAGTACTTC
TRBJ2-7 | . | . | TRBV7-2 | CASSAGPRYEQYF | TGTGCCAGCAGCGCGGGACCCAGGTACGAGCAGTACTTC
TRBJ2-6 | . | . | TRBV28 | CASRSISRDPGANVLTF | TGTGCCAGCAGATCAATCTCCCGGGACCCTGGGGCCAACGTCCTGACTTTC
TRBJ1-2 | . | . | TRBV5-1 | CASSLDRVKDYGYTF | TGCGCCAGCAGCTTGGACAGGGTTAAAGACTATGGCTACACCTTC
TRBJ1-2 | . | few | TRBV25-1 | CASRETDSYGYTF | TGTGCCAGCAGGGAAACAGATTCGTATGGCTACACCTTC
TRBJ2-7 | . | . | TRBV10-3 | CAISEGQYSYEQYF | TGTGCCATCAGTGAGGGTCAATACTCCTACGAGCAGTACTTC
TRBJ2-2 | TRBD1 | . | TRBV4-2 | CASTGQLNTGELFF | TGTGCCAGCACGGGACAGTTGAACACCGGGGAGCTGTTTTTT
TRBJ2-2 | TRBD2 | . | TRBV6-1 | CASRGLAGYTGELFF | TGTGCCAGCAGGGGGCTAGCGGGATATACCGGGGAGCTGTTTTTT
TRBJ1-4 | . | few | TRBV20-1 | CSARGFLPTNEKLFF | TGCAGTGCTAGAGGTTTCCTCCCGACAAATGAAAAACTGTTTTTT
TRBJ1-5 | . | many | TRBV5-1 | CASSLGSGPGSPQHF | TGCGCCAGCAGCTTGGGGTCAGGCCCAGGTTCGCCCCAGCATTTT
TRBJ2-7 | . | few | TRBV12-3/TRBV12-4 | CASSQQTGGEQYF | TGTGCCAGCAGCCAACAGACAGGTGGCGAGCAGTACTTC
TRBJ2-5 | TRBD2 | . | TRBV6-5 | CASITKREWEETQYF | TGTGCCAGCATTACCAAGCGGGAGTGGGAGGAGACCCAGTACTTC
TRBJ1-1 | . | many | TRBV20-1 | CSARSLQGPYTEAFF | TGCAGTGCTAGATCATTACAGGGACCGTACACTGAAGCTTTCTTT
TRBJ2-2 | . | . | TRBV9 | CASSVRGVTGELFF | TGTGCCAGCAGCGTACGAGGGGTTACCGGGGAGCTGTTTTTT
TRBJ1-2 | . | few | TRBV6-2/TRBV6-3 | CASSYPHGYTF | TGTGCCAGCAGTTATCCGCATGGCTACACCTTC
TRBJ1-5 | . | many | TRBV20-1 | CSSHSGSNQPQHF | TGCAGTTCCCACTCAGGAAGCAATCAGCCCCAGCATTTT
TRBJ1-2 | . | . | TRBV2 | CASSEGAEYYGYTF | TGTGCCAGCAGCGAAGGAGCAGAATACTATGGCTACACCTTC
TRBJ1-1 | . | . | TRBV4-1 | CASSWARSNTEAFF | TGCGCCAGCAGCTGGGCCAGGTCGAACACTGAAGCTTTCTTT
TRBJ1-2 | . | . | TRBV15 | CATSRDPYCGYTF | TGTGCCACCAGCAGAGACCCTTACTGTGGCTACACCTTC